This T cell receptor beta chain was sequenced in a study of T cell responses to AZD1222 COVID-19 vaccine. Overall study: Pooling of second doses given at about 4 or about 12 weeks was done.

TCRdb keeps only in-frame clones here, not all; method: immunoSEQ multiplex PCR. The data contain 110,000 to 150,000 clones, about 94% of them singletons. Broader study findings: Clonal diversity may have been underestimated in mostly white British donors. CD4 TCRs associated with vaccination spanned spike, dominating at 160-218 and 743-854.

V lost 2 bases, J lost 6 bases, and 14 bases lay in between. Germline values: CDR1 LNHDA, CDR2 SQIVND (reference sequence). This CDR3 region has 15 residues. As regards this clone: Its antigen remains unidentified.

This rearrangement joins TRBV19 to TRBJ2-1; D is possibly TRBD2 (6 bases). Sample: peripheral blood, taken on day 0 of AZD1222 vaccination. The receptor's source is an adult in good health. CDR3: CASSITWRDSNEQFF. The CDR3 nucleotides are TGTGCCAGTAGTATAACCTGGCGGGATTCCAATGAGCAGTTCTTC. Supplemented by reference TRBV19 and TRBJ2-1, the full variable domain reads DGGITQSPKYLFRKEGQNVTLSCEQNLNHDAMYWYRQDPGQGLRLIYYSQIVNDFQKGDIAEGYSVSREKKESFPLTVTSAQKNPTAFYLCASSITWRDSNEQFFGPGTRLTVL.